This TCR beta chain derives from a study of OX40 agonist ivuxolimab in advanced cancers. Study context: Treatment of patients was with ivuxolimab, an agonistic anti-OX40 (CD134) antibody.

This table comes from immunoSEQ multiplex PCR, and its TCRdb copy is limited to in-frame clones, with some not included. In the table there are roughly 58,000 clones, about 93% of which are singletons. The CDR3 runs to 13 residues. Germline values: CDR1 SQVTM, CDR2 ANQGSEA. The V and J ends lost 6 bases and 4 bases, in that order; junction bases with no gene match: 6. Study-level findings and limits: Among the lowest levels of clonal expansion were found in partial responders at 0.1-3.0 mg/kg. Expanded clones were, on average, more numerous in CD8+ T cells than in CD4+.

A note on this clone: The antigen is undetermined.

The clonotype was recovered from an adult with an advanced solid tumor such as melanoma, head and neck, liver or kidney cancer. The sequenced sample was CD4+ or CD8+ T cells sorted from blood, obtained in a trial of the OX40 agonist ivuxolimab. The chain uses TRBV29-1 and TRBJ2-7, with 10 bases lining up with TRBD1. The DNA for the CDR3 is TGCAGCGTCACGACAGGGGGCAGTTACGAGCAGTACTTC. It translates to CSVTTGGSYEQYF.